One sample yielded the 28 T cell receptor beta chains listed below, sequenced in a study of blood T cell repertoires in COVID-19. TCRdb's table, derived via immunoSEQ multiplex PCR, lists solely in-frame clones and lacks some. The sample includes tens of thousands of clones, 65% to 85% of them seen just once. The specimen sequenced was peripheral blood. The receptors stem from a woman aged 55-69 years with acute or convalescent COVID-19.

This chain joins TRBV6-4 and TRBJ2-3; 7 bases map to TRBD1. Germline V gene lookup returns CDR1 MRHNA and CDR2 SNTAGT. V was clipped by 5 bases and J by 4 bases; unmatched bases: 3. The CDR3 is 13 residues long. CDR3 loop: CASSKTGADTQYF. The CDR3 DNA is TGTGCCAGCAGTAAAACAGGGGCAGATACGCAGTATTTT.

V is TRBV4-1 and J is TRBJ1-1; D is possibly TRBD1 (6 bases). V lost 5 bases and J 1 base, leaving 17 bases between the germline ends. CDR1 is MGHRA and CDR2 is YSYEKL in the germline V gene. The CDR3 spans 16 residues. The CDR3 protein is CASSSGHDLPNTEAFF. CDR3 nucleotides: TGCGCCAGCAGCTCGGGACATGACCTACCGAACACTGAAGCTTTCTTT.

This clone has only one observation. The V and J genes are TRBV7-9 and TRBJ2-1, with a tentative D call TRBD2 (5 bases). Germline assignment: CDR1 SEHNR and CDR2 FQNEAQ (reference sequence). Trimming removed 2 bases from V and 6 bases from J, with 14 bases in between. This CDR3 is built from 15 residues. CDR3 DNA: TGTGCCAGCAGCTTAAGTTCGCTAGCTCGCAATGAGCAGTTCTTC. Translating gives CASSLSSLARNEQFF.

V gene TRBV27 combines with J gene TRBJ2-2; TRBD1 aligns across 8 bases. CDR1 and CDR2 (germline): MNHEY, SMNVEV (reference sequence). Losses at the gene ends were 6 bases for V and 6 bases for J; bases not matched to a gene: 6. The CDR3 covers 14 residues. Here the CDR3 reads CASRRQGAAGELFF. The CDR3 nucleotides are TGTGCCAGCAGAAGGCAGGGGGCGGCCGGGGAGCTGTTTTTT.

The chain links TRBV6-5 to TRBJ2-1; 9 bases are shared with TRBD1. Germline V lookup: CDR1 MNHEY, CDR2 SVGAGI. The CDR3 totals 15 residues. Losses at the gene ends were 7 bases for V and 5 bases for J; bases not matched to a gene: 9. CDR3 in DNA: TGTGCCAGCAAGACAGGGGGGAGCGGGAACAATGAGCAGTTCTTC. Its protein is CASKTGGSGNNEQFF.

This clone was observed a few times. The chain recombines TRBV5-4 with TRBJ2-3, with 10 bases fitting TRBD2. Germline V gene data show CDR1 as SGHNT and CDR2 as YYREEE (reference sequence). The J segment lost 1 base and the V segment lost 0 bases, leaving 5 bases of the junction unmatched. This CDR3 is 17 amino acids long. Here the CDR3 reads CASSLAAGGIGTDTQYF. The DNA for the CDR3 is TGTGCCAGCAGCTTGGCAGCGGGGGGGATCGGCACAGATACGCAGTATTTT.

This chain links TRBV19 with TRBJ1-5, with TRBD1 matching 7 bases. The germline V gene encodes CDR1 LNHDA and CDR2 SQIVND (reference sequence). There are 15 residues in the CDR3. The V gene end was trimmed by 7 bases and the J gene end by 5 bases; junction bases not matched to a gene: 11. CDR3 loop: CASKRSRQGDQPQHF. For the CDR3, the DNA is TGTGCCAGTAAGCGCAGTCGACAGGGCGATCAGCCCCAGCATTTT. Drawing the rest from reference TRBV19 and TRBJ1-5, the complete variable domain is DGGITQSPKYLFRKEGQNVTLSCEQNLNHDAMYWYRQDPGQGLRLIYYSQIVNDFQKGDIAEGYSVSREKKESFPLTVTSAQKNPTAFYLCASKRSRQGDQPQHFGDGTRLSIL.

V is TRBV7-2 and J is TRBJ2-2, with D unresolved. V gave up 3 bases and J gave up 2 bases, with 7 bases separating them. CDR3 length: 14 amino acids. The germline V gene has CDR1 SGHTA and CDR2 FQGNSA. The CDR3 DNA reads TGTGCCAGCAGCTTTCGGTACAACACCGGGGAGCTGTTTTTT. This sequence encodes CASSFRYNTGELFF.

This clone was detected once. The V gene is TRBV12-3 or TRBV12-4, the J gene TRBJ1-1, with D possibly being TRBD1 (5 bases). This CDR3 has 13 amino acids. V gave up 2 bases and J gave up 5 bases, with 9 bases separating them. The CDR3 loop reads CASSLQGYTEAFF. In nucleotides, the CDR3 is TGTGCCAGCAGTTTACAGGGTTATACTGAAGCTTTCTTT.

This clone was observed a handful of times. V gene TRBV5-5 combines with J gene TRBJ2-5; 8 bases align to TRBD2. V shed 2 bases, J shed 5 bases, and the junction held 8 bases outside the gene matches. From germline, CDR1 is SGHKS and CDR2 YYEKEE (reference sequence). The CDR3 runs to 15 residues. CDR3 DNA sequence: TGTGCCAGCAGCTTCCGCCCCACGGGAGGGGAGACCCAGTACTTC. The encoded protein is CASSFRPTGGETQYF.

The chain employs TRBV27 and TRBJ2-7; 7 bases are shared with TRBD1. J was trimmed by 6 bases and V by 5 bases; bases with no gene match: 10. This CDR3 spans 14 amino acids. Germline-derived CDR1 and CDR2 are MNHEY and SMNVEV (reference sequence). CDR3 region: CASSQPGTAREQYF. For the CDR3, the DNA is TGTGCCAGCAGTCAACCCGGGACAGCGCGCGAGCAGTACTTC.

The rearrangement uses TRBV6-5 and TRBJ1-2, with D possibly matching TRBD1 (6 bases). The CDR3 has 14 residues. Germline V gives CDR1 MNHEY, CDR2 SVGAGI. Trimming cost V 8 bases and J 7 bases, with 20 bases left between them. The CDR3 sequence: CASARGGAASGYTF. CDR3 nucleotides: TGTGCCAGCGCAAGGGGGGGGGCGGCCTCTGGCTACACCTTC.

DNA for the CDR3: TGCGCCAGCAGCTTAAGAGGACAGGGGGCTGACGGCTACACCTTC. It codes for CASSLRGQGADGYTF. The chain joins TRBV5-1 to TRBJ1-2; 11 bases are a match to TRBD1. The junction had 8 bases not matched to a gene; V was cut back by 2 bases and J by 8 bases. The CDR3 is 15 amino acids. CDR1 and CDR2 from the germline V gene are SGHRS and YFSETQ.

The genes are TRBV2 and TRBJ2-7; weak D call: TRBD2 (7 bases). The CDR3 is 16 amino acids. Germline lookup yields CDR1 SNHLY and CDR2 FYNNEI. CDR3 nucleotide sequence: TGTACTAATCGAGGGGGGGACCGCCAAATCTCCTACGAGCAGTACTTC. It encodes CTNRGGDRQISYEQYF.

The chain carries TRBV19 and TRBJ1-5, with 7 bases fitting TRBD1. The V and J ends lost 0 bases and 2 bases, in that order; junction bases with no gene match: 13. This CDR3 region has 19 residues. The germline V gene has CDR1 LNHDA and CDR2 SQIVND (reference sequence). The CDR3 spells CASSIDILKQGMGNQPQHF. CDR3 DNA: TGTGCCAGTAGTATAGACATCCTGAAACAGGGGATGGGCAATCAGCCCCAGCATTTT.

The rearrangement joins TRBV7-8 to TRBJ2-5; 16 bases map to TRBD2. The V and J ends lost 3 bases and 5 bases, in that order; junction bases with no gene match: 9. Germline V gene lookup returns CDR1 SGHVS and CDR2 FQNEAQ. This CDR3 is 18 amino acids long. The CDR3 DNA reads TGTGCCAGCAGCTTGCAGGGACTAGCGGGGGGGCCTCAGGAGACCCAGTACTTC. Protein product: CASSLQGLAGGPQETQYF.

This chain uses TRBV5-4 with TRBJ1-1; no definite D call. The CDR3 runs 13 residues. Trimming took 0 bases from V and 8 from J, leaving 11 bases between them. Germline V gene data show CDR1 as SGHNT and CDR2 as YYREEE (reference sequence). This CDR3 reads CASSLANTGEAFF. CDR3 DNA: TGTGCCAGCAGCTTGGCGAACACGGGAGAAGCTTTCTTT. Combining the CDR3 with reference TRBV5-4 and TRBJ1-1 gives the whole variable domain ETGVTQSPTHLIKTRGQQVTLRCSSQSGHNTVSWYQQALGQGPQFIFQYYREEENGRGNFPPRFSGLQFPNYSSELNVNALELDDSALYLCASSLANTGEAFFGQGTRLTVV.

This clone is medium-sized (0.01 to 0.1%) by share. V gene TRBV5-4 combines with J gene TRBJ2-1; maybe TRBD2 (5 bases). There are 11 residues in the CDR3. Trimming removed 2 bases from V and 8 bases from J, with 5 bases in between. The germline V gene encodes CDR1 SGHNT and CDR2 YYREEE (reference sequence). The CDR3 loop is CASSFGDEQFF. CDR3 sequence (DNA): TGTGCCAGCAGCTTCGGGGATGAGCAGTTCTTC. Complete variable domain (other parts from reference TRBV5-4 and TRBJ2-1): ETGVTQSPTHLIKTRGQQVTLRCSSQSGHNTVSWYQQALGQGPQFIFQYYREEENGRGNFPPRFSGLQFPNYSSELNVNALELDDSALYLCASSFGDEQFFGPGTRLTVL.

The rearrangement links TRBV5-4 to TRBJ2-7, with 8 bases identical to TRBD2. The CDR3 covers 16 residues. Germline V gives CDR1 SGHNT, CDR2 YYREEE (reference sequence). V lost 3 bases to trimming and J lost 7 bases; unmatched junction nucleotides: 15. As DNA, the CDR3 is TGTGCCAGCAGCTCCGCCGGGACTAGGCGGGTGAAGGAGCAGTACTTC. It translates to CASSSAGTRRVKEQYF.

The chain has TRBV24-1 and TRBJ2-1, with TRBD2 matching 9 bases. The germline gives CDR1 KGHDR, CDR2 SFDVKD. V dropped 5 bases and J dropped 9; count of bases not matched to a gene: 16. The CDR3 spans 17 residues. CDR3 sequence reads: CATSALTGASGVGEQFF. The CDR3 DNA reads TGTGCCACCAGTGCTCTGACCGGGGCTAGCGGGGTTGGTGAGCAGTTCTTC.

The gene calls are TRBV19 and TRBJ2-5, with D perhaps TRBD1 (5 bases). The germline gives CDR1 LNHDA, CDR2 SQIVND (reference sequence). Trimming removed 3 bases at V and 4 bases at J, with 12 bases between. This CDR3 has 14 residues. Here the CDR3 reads CASSIHEGAETQYF. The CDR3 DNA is TGTGCCAGTAGTATTCACGAAGGGGCAGAGACCCAGTACTTC.

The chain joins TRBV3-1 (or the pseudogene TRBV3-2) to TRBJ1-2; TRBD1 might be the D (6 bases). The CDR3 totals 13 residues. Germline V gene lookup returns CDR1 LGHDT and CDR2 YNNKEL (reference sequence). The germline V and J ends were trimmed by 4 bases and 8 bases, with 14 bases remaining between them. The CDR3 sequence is CASSPARGGGYTF. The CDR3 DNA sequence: TGTGCCAGCAGCCCGGCCAGGGGTGGGGGCTACACCTTC.

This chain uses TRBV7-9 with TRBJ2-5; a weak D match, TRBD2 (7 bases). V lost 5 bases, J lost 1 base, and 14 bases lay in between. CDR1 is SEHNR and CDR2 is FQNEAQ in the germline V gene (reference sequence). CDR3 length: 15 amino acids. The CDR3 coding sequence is TGTGCCAGCAGCCCCGTGGGGGGGCCCCAAGAGACCCAGTACTTC. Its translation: CASSPVGGPQETQYF.

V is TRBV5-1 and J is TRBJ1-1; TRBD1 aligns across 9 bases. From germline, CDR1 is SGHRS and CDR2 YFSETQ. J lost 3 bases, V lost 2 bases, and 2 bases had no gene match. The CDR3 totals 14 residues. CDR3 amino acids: CASSLQGADTEAFF. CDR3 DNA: TGCGCCAGCAGCTTACAGGGGGCGGACACTGAAGCTTTCTTT.

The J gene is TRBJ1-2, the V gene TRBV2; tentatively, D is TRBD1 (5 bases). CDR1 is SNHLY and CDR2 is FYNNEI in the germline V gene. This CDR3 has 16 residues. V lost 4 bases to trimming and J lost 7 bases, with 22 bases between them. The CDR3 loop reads CASSAQGRPIIFGYTF. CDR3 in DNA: TGTGCCAGCAGTGCCCAGGGCAGGCCGATTATATTTGGCTACACCTTC. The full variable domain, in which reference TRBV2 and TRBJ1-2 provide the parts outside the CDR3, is EPEVTQTPSHQVTQMGQEVILRCVPISNHLYFYWYRQILGQKVEFLVSFYNNEISEKSEIFDDQFSVERPDGSNFTLKIRSTKLEDSAMYFCASSAQGRPIIFGYTFGSGTRLTVV.

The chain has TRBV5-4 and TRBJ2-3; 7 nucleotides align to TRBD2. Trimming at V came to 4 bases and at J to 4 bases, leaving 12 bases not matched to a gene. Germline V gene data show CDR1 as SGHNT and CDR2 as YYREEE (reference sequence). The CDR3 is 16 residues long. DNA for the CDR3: TGTGCCAGCAGCAAGGTGGTTGGCGGGGGATCAGATACGCAGTATTTT. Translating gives CASSKVVGGGSDTQYF.

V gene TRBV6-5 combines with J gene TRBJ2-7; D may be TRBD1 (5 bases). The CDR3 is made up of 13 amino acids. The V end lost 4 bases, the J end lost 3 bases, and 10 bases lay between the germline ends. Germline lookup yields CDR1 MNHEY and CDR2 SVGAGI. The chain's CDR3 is CASSLDILYEQYF. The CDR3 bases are TGTGCCAGCAGTTTGGACATACTCTACGAGCAGTACTTC.

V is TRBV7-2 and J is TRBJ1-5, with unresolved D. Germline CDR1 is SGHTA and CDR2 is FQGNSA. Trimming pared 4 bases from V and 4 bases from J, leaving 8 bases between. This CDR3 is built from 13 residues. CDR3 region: CASSSKTNQPQHF. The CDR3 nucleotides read TGTGCCAGCAGCTCCAAGACAAATCAGCCCCAGCATTTT.